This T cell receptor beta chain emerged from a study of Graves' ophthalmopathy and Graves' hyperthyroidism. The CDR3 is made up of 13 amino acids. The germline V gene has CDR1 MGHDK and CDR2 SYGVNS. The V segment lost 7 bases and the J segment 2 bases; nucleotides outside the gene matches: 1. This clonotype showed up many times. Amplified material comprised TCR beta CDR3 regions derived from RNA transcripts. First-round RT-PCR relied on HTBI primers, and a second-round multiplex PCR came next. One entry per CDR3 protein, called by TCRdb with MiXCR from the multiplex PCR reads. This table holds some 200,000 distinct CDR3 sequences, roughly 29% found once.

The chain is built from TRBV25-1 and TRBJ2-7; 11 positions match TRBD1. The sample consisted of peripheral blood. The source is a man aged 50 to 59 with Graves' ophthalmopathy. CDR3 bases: TGTGCCAGCAAGGGACAGGGGGCCTACGAGCAGTACTTC. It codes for CASKGQGAYEQYF.